This T cell receptor beta chain was recovered during a study of shared clonotypes between healthy human individuals. Assay used: immunoSEQ multiplex PCR; TCRdb lists only in-frame clones, some missing. The sample yields about 660,000 clones, around 67% seen once. CDR1 and CDR2 from the germline V gene are SGHAT and FQNNGV. Trimming stripped 1 base from V and 6 bases from J, with 10 bases between. The CDR3 is 14 amino acids. This TCR came from a woman under 40 in good health. The rearrangement uses TRBV11-2 and TRBJ2-1, with D unresolved. Sequenced material: memory CD4+ T cells sorted from blood. Subset specified: CD45RA-negative fraction. The CDR3 coding sequence is TGTGCCAGCAGCTTAGGTTTGCGGTTCAATGAGCAGTTCTTC. As protein: CASSLGLRFNEQFF. The complete variable domain, with remaining parts taken from reference TRBV11-2 and TRBJ2-1, reads EAGVAQSPRYKIIEKRQSVAFWCNPISGHATLYWYQQILGQGPKLLIQFQNNGVVDDSQLPKDRFSAERLKGVDSTLKIQPAKLEDSAVYLCASSLGLRFNEQFFGPGTRLTVL.